The 19 T cell receptor beta chains presented below share a single source sample, sequenced in a study of blood T cells in healthy people across ages. The use of a sample-barcoded 5' primer and a J-beta primer mix characterized a second PCR of 7 to 11 cycles. A single record per CDR3 protein comes from TCRdb applying MiXCR to the 5' RACE reads. The data hold about 1 million distinct CDR3 sequences, with less than 50% observed a single time. The material sequenced was blood. The origin of the receptors is a woman in her fifties or sixties in good health.

The chain uses TRBV3-1 and TRBJ1-1; D perhaps matches TRBD1 (5 bases). This CDR3 is 13 amino acids long. Trimming took off 6 bases at V and 4 bases at J, with 12 bases between the two ends. CDR1 and CDR2 (germline): LGHDT, YNNKEL (reference sequence). The CDR3 nucleotides are TGTGCCAGCAGTACAAATGGGGGCACTGAAGCTTTCTTT. This encodes CASSTNGGTEAFF.

The chain combines TRBV7-9 with TRBJ2-3; 10 bases match TRBD2. The CDR3 consists of 19 residues. Germline CDR1 and CDR2: SEHNR and FQNEAQ (reference sequence). Unmatched junction bases numbered 12, after V lost 2 bases and J lost 1 base. The CDR3 protein is CASSLRGGLATGRTDTQYF. In nucleotides, the CDR3 is TGTGCCAGCAGCTTAAGGGGGGGACTAGCGACAGGCCGCACAGATACGCAGTATTTT.

CDR3 region: CASRGDGLAGYEQYF. The CDR3 DNA reads TGTGCCAGCAGGGGGGATGGCCTAGCGGGCTACGAGCAGTACTTC. The chain joins TRBV2 to TRBJ2-5, with 8 nucleotides matching TRBD2. The J call may not be correct, given that the DNA end is closer to TRBJ2-7. This CDR3 spans 15 amino acids. Per germline, CDR1 SNHLY and CDR2 FYNNEI.

The V and J genes are TRBV7-2 and TRBJ2-7, with no clear D. Germline assignment: CDR1 SGHTA and CDR2 FQGNSA. Deletions cut 5 bases from V and 4 bases from J, with 12 bases between. CDR3 length equals 13 residues. CDR3 loop: CASSPALRYEQYF. The CDR3 DNA is TGTGCCAGCAGCCCCGCACTAAGGTACGAGCAGTACTTC. Variable domain in full (rest from reference TRBV7-2 and TRBJ2-7): GAGVSQSPSNKVTEKGKDVELRCDPISGHTALYWYRQSLGQGLEFLIYFQGNSAPDKSGLPSDRFSAERTGGSVSTLTIQRTQQEDSAVYLCASSPALRYEQYFGPGTRLTVT.

This clonotype was seen a few times. The chain has TRBV6-6 and TRBJ1-1, with D perhaps TRBD1 (5 bases). Germline-derived CDR1 and CDR2 are MNHNY and SVGAGI (reference sequence). The CDR3 has 12 residues. Trimming removed 7 bases from V and 6 bases from J, with 12 bases in between. The CDR3 DNA is TGTGCCAGCAACCTAGGGGTATCTGAAGCTTTCTTT. Protein product: CASNLGVSEAFF.

The CDR3 coding sequence is TGTGCCTGGAGCCCCACTCGAGATGAGCAGTTCTTC. It is translated as CAWSPTRDEQFF. This chain links TRBV30 with TRBJ2-1, with unresolved D. Germline CDR1 GTSNPN, CDR2 SVGIG (reference sequence). The ends were cut back, 3 bases at V and 8 bases at J, with 11 bases in the middle. This CDR3 is built from 12 residues. The full variable domain, rest sourced from reference TRBV30 and TRBJ2-1, is SQTIHQWPATLVQPVGSPLSLECTVEGTSNPNLYWYRQAAGRGLQLLFYSVGIGQISSEVPQNLSASRPQDRQFILSSKKLLLSDSGFYLCAWSPTRDEQFFGPGTRLTVL.

This clonotype has at least ten counts. The chain joins TRBV11-2 to TRBJ2-7; 12 bases match TRBD2. CDR3 length equals 15 residues. Unmatched junction bases numbered 5, after V lost 6 bases and J lost 2 bases. The germline V gene has CDR1 SGHAT and CDR2 FQNNGV. The CDR3 nucleotides read TGTGCCAGCAGACCCCGACTAGCGGGAGCCTACGAGCAGTACTTC. Encoded protein: CASRPRLAGAYEQYF. Complete variable domain (other parts from reference TRBV11-2 and TRBJ2-7): EAGVAQSPRYKIIEKRQSVAFWCNPISGHATLYWYQQILGQGPKLLIQFQNNGVVDDSQLPKDRFSAERLKGVDSTLKIQPAKLEDSAVYLCASRPRLAGAYEQYFGPGTRLTVT.

The chain joins TRBV28 to TRBJ2-7; TRBD1 is a possible D gene (5 bases). Germline V gene sequence: CDR1 MDHEN, CDR2 SYDVKM. The CDR3 sequence is 13 residues long. V was cut by 7 bases and J by 4 bases, with 14 bases left in between. CDR3 in amino acids: CASKRGLTYEQYF. The CDR3 DNA follows: TGTGCCAGCAAAAGGGGATTGACTTACGAGCAGTACTTC.

The gene calls are TRBV28 and TRBJ1-4; D unclear. The CDR3 has 14 residues. Per the germline V gene, CDR1 is MDHEN and CDR2 is SYDVKM. With 7 bases removed from V and 1 base from J, the gap between germline ends came to 10 bases. The CDR3 nucleotides read TGTGCCAGCACCGATCTCGAAACTAATGAAAAACTGTTTTTT. This codes for CASTDLETNEKLFF.

This clonotype has a handful of counts. The gene calls are TRBV3-1 and TRBJ2-1; D is uncertain. The CDR3 runs 13 residues. The germline V gene has CDR1 LGHDT and CDR2 YNNKEL (reference sequence). Trimming left V 1 base short and J 7 bases short, with 8 bases between. The CDR3 nucleotides read TGTGCCAGCAGCCAAGCTGTCGGGAATGAGCAGTTCTTC. This codes for CASSQAVGNEQFF.

DNA for the CDR3: TGCAGTGTTTCGACAGCGGGTCAGCCCCAGCATTTT. Its translation: CSVSTAGQPQHF. The V call is TRBV20-1, the J call TRBJ1-5; TRBD1 might be the D (5 bases). Germline V gene data show CDR1 as DFQATT and CDR2 as SNEGSKA (reference sequence). The CDR3 consists of 12 residues. V lost 7 bases, J lost 6 bases, and 13 bases lay in between.

The chain is built from TRBV28 and TRBJ2-1; perhaps TRBD2 as D (5 bases). V was pared by 5 bases and J by 4 bases, with 9 bases between. The CDR3 extends over 13 amino acids. Germline lookup yields CDR1 MDHEN and CDR2 SYDVKM. The CDR3 DNA is TGTGCCAGCAGTCCGACTAAGTACAATGAGCAGTTCTTC. It specifies CASSPTKYNEQFF.

This clonotype was recorded a few times. The J gene is TRBJ2-5, the V gene TRBV2; D gene uncertain. The germline V gene encodes CDR1 SNHLY and CDR2 FYNNEI. V was pared by 5 bases and J by 5 bases, with 12 bases between. CDR3 length: 13 residues. CDR3 sequence reads: CASSTGRRETQYF. The CDR3 DNA reads TGTGCCAGCAGTACCGGACGCCGGGAGACCCAGTACTTC.

The rearrangement links TRBV6-5 to TRBJ2-5; the D call may be TRBD1 or TRBD2 (6 bases each). The V end was cut by 2 bases, the J end by 5 bases, with 15 bases between. Germline CDR1 reads MNHEY; CDR2 reads SVGAGI. The CDR3 extends over 15 amino acids. CDR3 coding DNA: TGTGCCAGCAGTTACGCAGGGGACTCTAGTGAGACCCAGTACTTC. This encodes CASSYAGDSSETQYF.

The chain has TRBV18 and TRBJ2-5, with 8 bases that match TRBD1. The CDR3 contains 15 residues. Germline assignment: CDR1 KGHSH and CDR2 LQKENI. V shed 2 bases, J shed 5 bases, and the junction held 7 bases outside the gene matches. The chain's CDR3 is CASSPARGRGETQYF. CDR3 DNA sequence: TGTGCCAGCTCACCAGCCAGGGGGCGAGGGGAGACCCAGTACTTC.

This clonotype occurred a few times. The V gene is TRBV3-1, the J gene TRBJ2-3; 13 positions match TRBD2. CDR1 and CDR2 (germline): LGHDT, YNNKEL (reference sequence). CDR3 length: 18 amino acids. The junction had 11 bases not matched to a gene; V was cut back by 4 bases and J by 4 bases. The CDR3: CASSRTSGSFGGADTQYF. The CDR3 nucleotides are TGTGCCAGCAGCCGGACTAGCGGGAGCTTTGGGGGCGCAGATACGCAGTATTTT.

V is TRBV10-3 and J is TRBJ2-7; the D call may be TRBD1 or TRBD2 (7 bases each). The CDR3 contains 16 residues. Per germline, CDR1 ENHRY and CDR2 SYGVKD. V lost 4 bases, J lost 0 bases, and 16 bases lay in between. The CDR3 protein is CAISGGGQSFSYEQYF. The CDR3 DNA reads TGTGCCATCAGTGGGGGGGGACAGTCTTTCTCCTACGAGCAGTACTTC.

The chain links TRBV20-1 to TRBJ2-7, with 8 bases lining up with TRBD2. J was trimmed by 1 base and V by 0 bases; bases with no gene match: 5. This CDR3 has 15 amino acids. The V gene's germline CDR1 is DFQATT and CDR2 SNEGSKA (reference sequence). This chain's CDR3 is CSARDSRGASYEQYF. CDR3 DNA: TGCAGTGCTAGAGATTCGCGGGGGGCTTCCTACGAGCAGTACTTC.

J is TRBJ1-4 and V is TRBV3-1; D unclear. Germline CDR1 LGHDT, CDR2 YNNKEL (reference sequence). CDR3 length equals 15 residues. Trimming took off 1 base at V and 5 bases at J, with 11 bases between the two ends. CDR3 in amino acids: CASSQATGPNEKLFF. The CDR3 DNA sequence: TGTGCCAGCAGCCAAGCCACGGGCCCCAATGAAAAACTGTTTTTT.